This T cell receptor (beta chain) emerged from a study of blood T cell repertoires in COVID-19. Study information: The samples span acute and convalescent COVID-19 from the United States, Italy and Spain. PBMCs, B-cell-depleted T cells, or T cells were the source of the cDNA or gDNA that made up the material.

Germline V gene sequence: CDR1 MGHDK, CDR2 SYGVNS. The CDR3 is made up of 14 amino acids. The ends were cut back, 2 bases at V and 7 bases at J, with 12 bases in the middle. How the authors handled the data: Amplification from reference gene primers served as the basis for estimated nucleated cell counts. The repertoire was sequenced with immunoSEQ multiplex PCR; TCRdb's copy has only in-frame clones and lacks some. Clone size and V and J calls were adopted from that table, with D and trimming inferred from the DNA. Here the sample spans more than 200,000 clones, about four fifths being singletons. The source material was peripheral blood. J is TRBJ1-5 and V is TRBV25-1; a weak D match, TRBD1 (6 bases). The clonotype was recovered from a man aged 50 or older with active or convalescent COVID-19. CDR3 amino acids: CASSETGFGQPQHF. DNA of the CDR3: TGTGCCAGCAGTGAAACAGGGTTTGGCCAGCCCCAGCATTTT.